Shown below are 7 T cell receptor beta chains from a single sample sequenced in a study of cytomegalovirus exposure and HLA in healthy donors. Assay: immunoSEQ multiplex PCR; the TCRdb copy retains only in-frame clones and omits some. Counted here are roughly 270,000 clones, roughly 88% occurring once; the ten biggest clones make up about 0.86%. Sequencing was done on a sample of PBMCs. The receptors were sampled from a woman under 30 in good health and CMV-seronegative.

The genes are TRBV5-1 and TRBJ2-3, with TRBD2 matching 13 bases. The CDR3 loop spans 17 amino acids. Germline V gives CDR1 SGHRS, CDR2 YFSETQ. V shed 4 bases and J 4 bases; nucleotides not matched to a gene: 9. The CDR3 nucleotides are TGCGCCAGCAGCAGTGGACTAGCGGGAGTTTCTTCAGATACGCAGTATTTT. Protein sequence: CASSSGLAGVSSDTQYF.

This chain uses TRBV5-6 with TRBJ1-2; no definite D call. V was clipped by 0 bases and J by 6 bases, with 15 bases between them. From germline, CDR1 is SGHDT and CDR2 YYEEEE. The CDR3 length is 15 residues. CDR3 sequence: CASSLAGAYRNGYTF. CDR3 sequence (DNA): TGTGCCAGCAGCTTGGCGGGAGCATATCGAAATGGCTACACCTTC.

The chain combines TRBV6-5 with TRBJ1-1, with TRBD1 identical over 8 bases. Germline CDR1 MNHEY, CDR2 SVGAGI. This CDR3 spans 15 amino acids. Losses at the gene ends were 6 bases for V and 0 bases for J; bases not matched to a gene: 6. This chain's CDR3 is CASSTGGIMNTEAFF. Written as DNA, the CDR3 is TGTGCCAGCAGCACAGGGGGAATTATGAACACTGAAGCTTTCTTT.

This clone was recorded a few times. In DNA form, the CDR3 reads TGTGCCAGCAGCGACGGGAATCAGCCCCAGCATTTT. It translates to CASSDGNQPQHF. This sequence joins TRBV6-6 and TRBJ1-5; D remains unclear. V was clipped by 6 bases and J by 4 bases, with 7 bases between them. The CDR3 totals 12 residues. Germline CDR1 reads MNHNY; CDR2 reads SVGAGI (reference sequence).

The J gene is TRBJ2-7, the V gene TRBV6-5; 7 bases align to TRBD1. Germline V lookup: CDR1 MNHEY, CDR2 SVGAGI. The CDR3 extends over 14 amino acids. Germline trimming cut 4 bases from V and 1 base from J; bases unmatched to any gene: 4. CDR3 coding DNA: TGTGCCAGCAGTTCCGGGACAGATTCCTACGAGCAGTACTTC. Translating it yields CASSSGTDSYEQYF.

The chain has TRBV25-1 and TRBJ2-7, with a weak D call TRBD2 (8 bases). Trimming pared 5 bases from V and 3 bases from J, leaving 20 bases between. In germline, CDR1 is MGHDK, CDR2 SYGVNS. The CDR3 loop spans 16 amino acids. Here the CDR3 reads CASSPRGGQLNYEQYF. CDR3 bases: TGTGCCAGCAGTCCTCGGGGGGGACAGCTGAACTACGAGCAGTACTTC.

The chain has TRBV5-1 and TRBJ2-2, with D possibly being TRBD1 (6 bases). The V end was cut by 4 bases, the J end by 6 bases, with 13 bases between. This CDR3 is built from 14 residues. CDR1 and CDR2 (germline): SGHRS, YFSETQ. As DNA, the CDR3 is TGCGCCAGCAGCCTACAGGGTGAGGCCGGGGAGCTGTTTTTT. Encoded protein: CASSLQGEAGELFF.